The 32 T cell receptor beta chains below were found in one sample sequenced in a study of blood T cell repertoires in COVID-19. Profiled with immunoSEQ multiplex PCR; TCRdb holds only in-frame clones, not every one. The sample consists of hundreds of thousands of clones, about 85% of them appearing once. Sequenced sample: PBMCs or T cells enriched from blood (not recorded which). The receptors were gathered from a woman in her late teens or twenties with acute COVID-19.

The genes are TRBV4-1 and TRBJ2-7; 7 positions match TRBD1. Germline V gene data show CDR1 as MGHRA and CDR2 as YSYEKL. This CDR3 is 15 amino acids long. V shed 0 bases and J 4 bases; nucleotides not matched to a gene: 6. CDR3 coding DNA: TGCGCCAGCAGCCAAGAGGTGGACAGGAGATACGAGCAGTACTTC. This codes for CASSQEVDRRYEQYF.

The J gene is TRBJ1-6, the V gene TRBV28, with a tentative D call TRBD1 (5 bases). V lost 5 bases and J lost 14, with 13 bases in between. This CDR3 comprises 12 residues. The V gene's germline CDR1 is MDHEN and CDR2 SYDVKM. The CDR3 loop reads CASSHRLEALHF. The CDR3, as DNA: TGTGCCAGCAGTCACAGGCTAGAAGCCCTCCACTTT.

The V and J genes are TRBV5-1 and TRBJ2-2; D is perhaps TRBD2 (5 bases). Looked up from germline, CDR1 is SGHRS and CDR2 is YFSETQ. The length of the CDR3 is 14 residues. Trimming removed 5 bases from V and 2 bases from J, with 10 bases in between. CDR3 nucleotide sequence: TGCGCCAGCAGTTCTCGGGGAAACACCGGGGAGCTGTTTTTT. As protein: CASSSRGNTGELFF.

This clone came up once. The gene calls are TRBV7-9 and TRBJ2-7, with D possibly being TRBD1 (5 bases). Germline CDR1 SEHNR, CDR2 FQNEAQ (reference sequence). The CDR3 sequence is 14 residues long. V lost 4 bases and J 1 base, leaving 11 bases between the germline ends. The CDR3 DNA sequence: TGTGCCAGCAGCTCAAAAGGGGTGTCCTACGAGCAGTACTTC. Translating gives CASSSKGVSYEQYF.

CDR3 bases: TGTGCCAGCATTCCGGGACAGGAATCCTACGAGCAGTACTTC. As protein: CASIPGQESYEQYF. V is TRBV18 and J is TRBJ2-7; 8 positions agree with TRBD1. The CDR3 contains 14 residues. V lost 8 bases to trimming and J lost 1 base; unmatched junction nucleotides: 7. CDR1 is KGHSH, CDR2 LQKENI, per germline.

The rearrangement uses TRBV9 and TRBJ2-1, with 14 bases identical to TRBD2. The CDR3 consists of 16 residues. Trimming took 7 bases from V and 8 from J; bases not matched to a gene: 11. Germline loops: CDR1 SGDLS, CDR2 YYNGEE. CDR3 region: CASGDRLAGGSDEQFF. CDR3 nucleotide sequence: TGTGCCAGCGGGGACAGACTAGCGGGAGGGTCGGATGAGCAGTTCTTC. The entire variable domain, with the rest obtained from reference TRBV9 and TRBJ2-1, is as follows: DSGVTQTPKHLITATGQRVTLRCSPRSGDLSVYWYQQSLDQGLQFLIQYYNGEERAKGNILERFSAQQFPDLHSELNLSSLELGDSALYFCASGDRLAGGSDEQFFGPGTRLTVL.

This rearrangement joins TRBV5-6 to TRBJ1-2; 7 bases are a match to TRBD1. The CDR3 contains 16 residues. Trimming took 5 bases from V and 7 from J; bases not matched to a gene: 17. The germline V gene encodes CDR1 SGHDT and CDR2 YYEEEE. CDR3 in amino acids: CASSFSLNRDRSGYTF. CDR3 sequence (DNA): TGTGCCAGCAGTTTCTCCCTTAACCGGGACAGATCTGGCTACACCTTC. Full variable domain (rest looked up from reference TRBV5-6 and TRBJ1-2): DAGVTQSPTHLIKTRGQQVTLRCSPKSGHDTVSWYQQALGQGPQFIFQYYEEEERQRGNFPDRFSGHQFPNYSSELNVNALLLGDSALYLCASSFSLNRDRSGYTFGSGTRLTVV.

This sequence joins TRBV19 and TRBJ1-5; 7 nucleotides match TRBD1. The CDR3 spans 14 residues. V lost 6 bases to trimming and J lost 7 bases; unmatched junction nucleotides: 9. Germline values: CDR1 LNHDA, CDR2 SQIVND (reference sequence). CDR3 amino acids: CASRFTGVKQPQHF. In DNA form, the CDR3 reads TGTGCCAGTAGATTCACAGGGGTGAAACAGCCCCAGCATTTT.

This chain connects TRBV9 to TRBJ1-5; 10 bases are shared with TRBD1. CDR1 and CDR2 from the germline V gene are SGDLS and YYNGEE. With 4 bases clipped from V and 3 bases from J, the junction kept 4 bases outside the gene matches. The CDR3 has 15 residues. The CDR3: CASSRTGGLNQPQHF. CDR3 nucleotide sequence: TGTGCCAGCAGCCGGACAGGGGGTCTCAATCAGCCCCAGCATTTT.

V gene TRBV10-3 combines with J gene TRBJ1-1; a possible D gene is TRBD1 (5 bases). The V gene lost 7 bases and the J gene lost 4 bases, with 16 bases spanning the gap. Germline CDR1 reads ENHRY; CDR2 reads SYGVKD. The CDR3 runs to 14 residues. CDR3 residues: CAITVQGWGTEAFF. The CDR3 region has the DNA TGTGCCATCACCGTCCAGGGTTGGGGCACTGAAGCTTTCTTT.

The V and J genes are TRBV29-1 and TRBJ1-5, with D perhaps matching TRBD1 (6 bases). V dropped 4 bases and J dropped 3 bases, with 7 bases sitting between them. CDR3 length: 12 amino acids. Per the germline V gene, CDR1 is SQVTM and CDR2 is ANQGSEA. The CDR3 region is CSVGQDNQPQHF. The CDR3 DNA is TGCAGCGTTGGACAGGACAATCAGCCCCAGCATTTT.

This clone was observed a single time. The rearrangement joins TRBV23-1 to TRBJ2-3; tentative D call: TRBD1 (6 bases). TRBV23-1 is annotated as an ORF whose role is uncertain. The CDR3 loop spans 15 amino acids. Deletions cut 4 bases from V and 0 bases from J, with 11 bases between. The CDR3 DNA sequence: TGCGCCAGCAGTCGCTTCAGGGGAAGCACAGATACGCAGTATTTT. This sequence encodes CASSRFRGSTDTQYF.

The chain links TRBV19 to TRBJ2-7; TRBD2 is a possible D gene (5 bases). Per germline, CDR1 LNHDA and CDR2 SQIVND (reference sequence). The CDR3 is made up of 15 amino acids. The ends were cut back, 3 bases at V and 6 bases at J, with 18 bases in the middle. CDR3 nucleotides: TGTGCCAGTAGTATTAATGACCCCTTAAGCGGCGAGCAGTACTTC. It yields the protein CASSINDPLSGEQYF.

The chain combines TRBV11-2 with TRBJ2-1, with TRBD2 matching over 9 bases. The ends lost 7 bases at V and 5 bases at J; junction bases unmatched: 9. The CDR3 has 15 amino acids. CDR1 SGHAT and CDR2 FQNNGV come from the germline V gene. The CDR3 DNA reads TGTGCCAGCACCAGGCGACTAGCGGAACACAATGAGCAGTTCTTC. This gives the protein CASTRRLAEHNEQFF.

This rearrangement joins TRBV10-3 to TRBJ2-3; D might be TRBD2 (6 bases). CDR3 length equals 14 residues. The germline V gene encodes CDR1 ENHRY and CDR2 SYGVKD. With 6 bases removed from V and 1 base from J, the gap between germline ends came to 11 bases. The CDR3 protein is CAISPSSGTDTQYF. Here the CDR3 DNA reads TGTGCCATCAGCCCGTCTAGCGGCACAGATACGCAGTATTTT.

The chain is built from TRBV3-1 (or the pseudogene TRBV3-2) and TRBJ2-7; 15 bases align to TRBD2. The junction had 8 bases not matched to a gene; V was cut back by 4 bases and J by 7 bases. In germline, CDR1 is LGHDT, CDR2 YNNKEL (reference sequence). CDR3 length: 16 amino acids. In DNA, the CDR3 is TGTGCCAGCAGCCCTCAAGGACTAGCGGGAGGGCATGAGCAGTACTTC. It codes for CASSPQGLAGGHEQYF.

The chain couples TRBV2 to TRBJ2-5; 9 nucleotides match TRBD1. CDR3 size: 15 residues. J was trimmed by 5 bases and V by 2 bases; bases with no gene match: 6. Germline CDR1 SNHLY, CDR2 FYNNEI. The CDR3 nucleotides read TGTGCCAGCAGTGAACGACAGGGGGATTGGGAGACCCAGTACTTC. Translation gives CASSERQGDWETQYF.

The V call is TRBV7-6, the J call TRBJ1-1, with 11 positions matching TRBD1. Germline V gene data show CDR1 as SGHVS and CDR2 as FNYEAQ. With 3 bases clipped from V and 6 bases from J, the junction kept 9 bases outside the gene matches. This CDR3 contains 16 residues. The CDR3 region is CASSLSGTGGSPEAFF. Written as DNA, the CDR3 is TGTGCCAGCAGCTTGTCCGGGACAGGGGGTTCTCCTGAAGCTTTCTTT.

The rearrangement joins TRBV7-2 to TRBJ1-3; possibly TRBD1 for D (6 bases). Germline V gene sequence: CDR1 SGHTA, CDR2 FQGNSA. The V gene lost 5 bases and the J gene lost 3 bases, with 17 bases spanning the gap. The CDR3 is 16 residues long. This chain's CDR3 is CASSQTVRGNGNTIYF. The CDR3 DNA reads TGTGCCAGCAGCCAAACCGTCAGGGGCAATGGAAACACCATATATTTT.

The J gene is TRBJ2-1, the V gene TRBV7-3; 7 nucleotides line up with TRBD2. Trimming took 2 bases from V and 5 from J; bases not matched to a gene: 6. Germline CDR1 SGHTA, CDR2 FQGTGA. CDR3 length equals 15 residues. The CDR3 loop is CASSLLTGGNNEQFF. The CDR3 DNA reads TGTGCCAGCAGCTTATTAACGGGGGGTAACAATGAGCAGTTCTTC.

This chain connects TRBV25-1 to TRBJ2-7; 9 positions agree with TRBD1. Germline CDR1 reads MGHDK; CDR2 reads SYGVNS. V gave up 3 bases and J gave up 4 bases; unmatched junction bases: 13. The CDR3 extends over 17 amino acids. The CDR3 region is CASSDTVGNRGRYEQYF. The CDR3 nucleotides are TGTGCCAGCAGTGATACAGTCGGCAACAGGGGGCGATACGAGCAGTACTTC.

CDR3 in DNA: TGTGCCAGCTCGGAAGCGGAGTTATACAATGAGCAGTTCTTC. Its protein is CASSEAELYNEQFF. The rearrangement links TRBV18 to TRBJ2-1, with D maybe TRBD2 (5 bases). The germline gives CDR1 KGHSH, CDR2 LQKENI. The CDR3 contains 14 residues. Deletions cut 6 bases from V and 4 bases from J, with 13 bases between.

This clone has at least ten counts. The chain carries TRBV5-1 and TRBJ2-2; 7 bases line up with TRBD2. CDR1 is SGHRS and CDR2 is YFSETQ in the germline V gene. The trim removed 1 base at V and 1 base at J, leaving 1 base unmatched. The CDR3 spans 15 residues. The CDR3 protein is CASSLPGGNTGELFF. In DNA, the CDR3 is TGCGCCAGCAGCTTGCCGGGGGGGAACACCGGGGAGCTGTTTTTT.

The chain couples TRBV7-8 to TRBJ1-4, with D perhaps matching TRBD1 (5 bases). This CDR3 region has 21 residues. CDR1 is SGHVS and CDR2 is FQNEAQ in the germline V gene. V was cut by 4 bases and J by 3 bases, with 30 bases left in between. This chain's CDR3 is CASSWISSLDSLAWANEKLFF. In DNA, the CDR3 is TGTGCCAGCAGCTGGATTTCCTCCCTTGACAGTCTAGCGTGGGCTAATGAAAAACTGTTTTTT.

The rearrangement uses TRBV9 and TRBJ2-7; 15 bases align to TRBD2. Germline assignment: CDR1 SGDLS and CDR2 YYNGEE. Unmatched junction bases numbered 10, after V lost 3 bases and J lost 3 bases. The CDR3 extends over 18 amino acids. As DNA, the CDR3 is TGTGCCAGCAGCGGAGGACTAGCGGGAGGGTCGGCTTACTACGAGCAGTACTTC. Translated: CASSGGLAGGSAYYEQYF.

The rearrangement uses TRBV5-1 and TRBJ2-7; the match to TRBD1 covers 7 bases. V trimming: 4 bases; J trimming: 6 bases; junction bases outside the gene matches: 7. Germline CDR1 and CDR2: SGHRS and YFSETQ. This CDR3 is 13 amino acids long. The CDR3, as DNA: TGCGCCAGCAGCCTAACAGGGGTGAGCGAGCAGTACTTC. Translation gives CASSLTGVSEQYF.

The V gene is TRBV5-6, the J gene TRBJ2-7, with 10 bases lining up with TRBD1. The ends lost 4 bases at V and 0 bases at J; junction bases unmatched: 4. Per germline, CDR1 SGHDT and CDR2 YYEEEE. The CDR3 spans 15 residues. CDR3 bases: TGTGCCAGCAGCCCGGGACAGGGGAACTCCTACGAGCAGTACTTC. As protein: CASSPGQGNSYEQYF.

The rearrangement joins TRBV27 to TRBJ1-2; D possibly corresponds to TRBD1 (6 bases). Germline CDR1 reads MNHEY; CDR2 reads SMNVEV (reference sequence). The CDR3 has 14 amino acids. V lost 3 bases and J 6 bases, leaving 14 bases between the germline ends. The CDR3: CASSFRQGYDGYTF. The CDR3 DNA reads TGTGCCAGCAGTTTCCGGCAGGGGTACGATGGCTACACCTTC.

This clone was detected only once. The chain joins TRBV7-9 to TRBJ2-5; TRBD2 is a possible D gene (5 bases). The CDR3 runs to 14 residues. V was shortened by 1 base and J by 2 bases, with 8 bases between the two germline ends. Germline values: CDR1 SEHNR, CDR2 FQNEAQ (reference sequence). DNA for the CDR3: TGTGCCAGCAGCTTAGTATCGGGGCAAGAGACCCAGTACTTC. Encoded protein: CASSLVSGQETQYF.

The chain is built from TRBV7-9 and TRBJ1-5; tentative D call: TRBD1 (6 bases). Germline CDR1 reads SEHNR; CDR2 reads FQNEAQ (reference sequence). Trimming removed 5 bases from V and 0 bases from J, with 8 bases in between. The CDR3 has 14 residues. CDR3 nucleotides: TGTGCCAGCAGCCGGACAGATAGCAATCAGCCCCAGCATTTT. Protein sequence: CASSRTDSNQPQHF.

The V call is TRBV19, the J call TRBJ1-2, with 7 bases fitting TRBD1. Germline lookup yields CDR1 LNHDA and CDR2 SQIVND (reference sequence). The junction had 8 bases not matched to a gene; V was cut back by 8 bases and J by 5 bases. This CDR3 region has 13 residues. The CDR3 loop is CASLRDSTYGYTF. The CDR3 nucleotides are TGTGCCAGTCTAAGGGACAGTACTTATGGCTACACCTTC.

The CDR3 loop is CASSWTGLAGFYNEQFF. CDR3 in DNA: TGTGCCAGCAGCTGGACCGGACTAGCGGGGTTTTACAATGAGCAGTTCTTC. This chain links TRBV7-3 with TRBJ2-1; 12 bases agree with TRBD2. Looked up from germline, CDR1 is SGHTA and CDR2 is FQGTGA. V gave up 4 bases and J gave up 4 bases; unmatched junction bases: 8. There are 17 residues in the CDR3.